This section outlines one T cell receptor (beta chain) sequence together with its context. Its antigen remains unidentified. PCR used 60 Vbeta primers and 13 Jbeta primers. Sequenced by immunoSEQ multiplex PCR; TCRdb stores in-frame clones only, minus some. The data show approximately 220,000 clones, over 65% seen once. The data were obtained in a study of cytomegalovirus exposure and HLA in healthy donors. Background on the study: T cells numbering about 200 million yielded approximately 120 million unique TCR beta sequences in an earlier analysis.

General study points: Later analysis identified several of the most significant clusters that appeared linked to common viral pathogens. Exclusion as indistinguishable affected some V segments, including TRBV6-2 and TRBV6-3. Researchers reportedly found TCR beta sequences accurately predicted most subjects' HLA-A and HLA-B alleles.

The germline V and J ends were trimmed by 3 bases and 4 bases, with 7 bases remaining between them. This CDR3 has 13 residues. Per the germline V gene, CDR1 is SGHAT and CDR2 is FQNNGV. The sequencing sample was made of PBMCs. This clonotype originated in a man aged 35 to 55 in good health and CMV-seronegative. The V gene is TRBV11-2, the J gene TRBJ1-3; D remains unclear. This CDR3 reads CASSLSGGNTIYF. The CDR3 DNA reads TGTGCCAGCAGCTTGTCGGGGGGAAACACCATATATTTT.